This is a list of T cell receptor beta chains from one sample in a study of blood T cell repertoires in COVID-19. Sequencing used immunoSEQ multiplex PCR; TCRdb keeps in-frame clones, though not all of them. Among some 500,000 clones listed, 70% to 90% were seen once. Source material: peripheral blood. Receptors were obtained from a woman aged 45-59 years with COVID-19, enrolled during active disease. The CDR3 runs from the conserved cysteine through the conserved F or W. Each record gives: V gene, clone size, J gene, D gene, CDR3 protein, CDR3 DNA. D genes are given only for firm matches. Size is omitted from some rows. Given values are once, few, many or a class for expanded clones.

TRBV24-1	.	TRBJ2-3	.	CATSGGASTDTQYF	TGTGCCACCAGTGGTGGAGCAAGCACAGATACGCAGTATTTT
TRBV6-5	.	TRBJ1-3	TRBD1	CASSRTGGTGNTIYF	TGTGCCAGCAGTCGGACAGGGGGAACTGGAAACACCATATATTTT
TRBV5-1	few	TRBJ1-2	.	CASSLALGVGGYTF	TGCGCCAGCAGCTTGGCTTTAGGGGTCGGCGGCTACACCTTC
TRBV12-5	once	TRBJ2-2	.	CASGLSGVDTGELFF	TGTGCTAGTGGTTTATCAGGGGTCGACACCGGGGAGCTGTTTTTT
TRBV6-6	.	TRBJ1-5	.	CASSYAGGNQPQHF	TGTGCCAGCAGTTACGCCGGGGGCAATCAGCCCCAGCATTTT
TRBV5-1	few	TRBJ1-1	TRBD1	CASSLISGQGEAFF	TGCGCCAGCAGCTTAATCTCCGGACAGGGGGAAGCTTTCTTT
TRBV15	.	TRBJ1-4	.	CATSRVRSGGEKLFF	TGTGCCACCAGCAGAGTCCGATCTGGAGGTGAAAAACTGTTTTTT
TRBV9	once	TRBJ2-3	TRBD1	CASSPGEGGWSTDTQYF	TGTGCCAGCAGCCCAGGGGAAGGGGGCTGGAGCACAGATACGCAGTATTTT
TRBV30	.	TRBJ1-1	.	CAWSRGGTNTEAFF	TGTGCCTGGAGTCGGGGAGGGACGAACACTGAAGCTTTCTTT
TRBV12-5	.	TRBJ2-7	TRBD1	CASADTGGGWYEQYF	TGTGCTAGTGCCGACACAGGGGGTGGGTGGTACGAGCAGTACTTC
TRBV10-1	once	TRBJ2-1	TRBD1	CASSPGTGNEQFF	TGCGCCAGCAGTCCCGGGACAGGGAATGAGCAGTTCTTC
TRBV29-1	.	TRBJ2-7	.	CSVAPGSYEQYF	TGCAGCGTTGCGCCAGGATCCTACGAGCAGTACTTC
TRBV2	.	TRBJ1-2	.	CASSPEGAGNYGYTF	TGTGCCAGCAGTCCTGAAGGGGCAGGGAACTATGGCTACACCTTC
TRBV19	.	TRBJ1-5	TRBD1	CASSNTGVPQHF	TGTGCCAGTAGTAATACAGGGGTCCCCCAGCATTTT
TRBV19	.	TRBJ2-7	.	CASSIAGEPPIYEQYF	TGTGCCAGTAGTATCGCAGGGGAACCCCCCATATACGAGCAGTACTTC
TRBV2	.	TRBJ1-2	.	CASRQGLNYGYTF	TGTGCCAGCAGACAGGGTTTGAACTATGGCTACACCTTC
TRBV7-7	.	TRBJ2-5	TRBD1	CASSSGTGTPTTQETQYF	TGTGCCAGCAGCTCCGGGACAGGGACACCTACCACTCAAGAGACCCAGTACTTC
TRBV3-1/TRBV3-2	few	TRBJ1-1	.	CASSQDSGRAFF	TGTGCCAGCAGCCAAGACTCGGGGAGGGCTTTCTTT
TRBV3-1/TRBV3-2	.	TRBJ2-7	.	CASSQGSYEQYF	TGTGCCAGCAGCCAGGGCTCTTACGAGCAGTACTTC
TRBV11-2	.	TRBJ2-2	.	CASSLAGAPGELFF	TGTGCCAGCAGCTTAGCAGGGGCCCCCGGGGAGCTGTTTTTT
TRBV4-2	once	TRBJ2-7	TRBD2	CASSQDSSGGAYEQYF	TGTGCCAGCAGCCAAGATTCAAGCGGGGGGGCCTACGAGCAGTACTTC
TRBV13	.	TRBJ2-1	.	CATRTGTSSYNEQFF	TGTGCCACCAGGACCGGGACTTCATCCTACAATGAGCAGTTCTTC
TRBV30	once	TRBJ2-1	TRBD2	CAWRKKLAGDYNEQFF	TGTGCCTGGAGAAAAAAACTAGCGGGGGACTACAATGAGCAGTTCTTC
TRBV4-1	.	TRBJ1-1	.	CASSAGLNTEAFF	TGCGCCAGCAGCGCGGGGTTGAACACTGAAGCTTTCTTT
TRBV6-5	few	TRBJ1-1	TRBD1	CASSSPGQGLTEAFF	TGTGCCAGCAGTTCCCCGGGACAGGGGCTCACTGAAGCTTTCTTT
TRBV6-1	once	TRBJ1-1	.	CASSELGLEAFF	TGTGCCAGCAGTGAACTGGGGCTTGAAGCTTTCTTT
TRBV19	few	TRBJ2-3	.	CASSESRSTDTQYF	TGTGCCAGTAGTGAGTCCCGCAGCACAGATACGCAGTATTTT